A selection of T cell receptor beta chains follows, all from one sample in a study of blood T cell repertoires in COVID-19. The method was immunoSEQ multiplex PCR; TCRdb's version includes in-frame clones alone and lacks a portion of them. The data show 240,000 or so clones, around 89% seen once. Material for sequencing was PBMCs or T cells enriched from blood (not recorded which). The receptors shown here come from a middle-aged man who had recovered from COVID-19. The CDR3 runs from the conserved cysteine through the conserved F or W. The D gene is left open where the match is weak. Size values are once, few and many counts, or a class for expanded clones, and some rows have none.

j_gene | abundance | v_gene | d_gene | CDR3aa | CDR3nt
TRBJ2-7 | few | TRBV19 | TRBD1 | CASSAYRDSDPYEQYF | TGTGCCAGTAGTGCATACCGGGACAGTGACCCCTACGAGCAGTACTTC
TRBJ1-6 | many | TRBV9 | . | CASSPQVGNSPLHF | TGTGCCAGCAGCCCACAGGTGGGAAATTCACCCCTCCACTTT
TRBJ2-7 | . | TRBV10-3 | TRBD2 | CAISESTSGSLGEQYF | TGTGCCATCAGTGAGTCGACTAGCGGGAGTCTTGGCGAGCAGTACTTC
TRBJ1-6 | . | TRBV28 | . | CASSSYGQTNSPLHF | TGTGCCAGCAGTTCTTACGGACAGACTAATTCACCCCTCCACTTT
TRBJ2-1 | . | TRBV3-1/TRBV3-2 | TRBD2 | CASRQRGGTSGRDAQFF | TGTGCCAGCAGGCAAAGAGGTGGGACTAGCGGGAGGGACGCGCAGTTCTTC
TRBJ1-2 | . | TRBV21-1 | . | CASSKAGTGTDSVSHGYTF | TGTGCCAGCAGCAAAGCGGGGACAGGGACCGATTCTGTTTCACATGGCTACACCTTC
TRBJ2-3 | . | TRBV24-1 | . | CATSDPSGGSTDTQYF | TGTGCCACCAGTGACCCCAGCGGAGGGAGCACAGATACGCAGTATTTT
TRBJ1-3 | . | TRBV4-2 | TRBD1 | CASSSGQGANTIYF | TGTGCCAGCAGCTCAGGGCAGGGGGCGAACACCATATATTTT
TRBJ1-6 | . | TRBV3-1/TRBV3-2 | . | CASSVEVPIIHHNSPLHF | TGTGCCAGCAGCGTGGAGGTTCCCATCATACATCATAATTCACCCCTCCACTTT
TRBJ2-7 | . | TRBV6-5 | TRBD1 | CASSPTGTGNYEQYF | TGTGCCAGCAGTCCTACCGGGACAGGTAACTACGAGCAGTACTTC
TRBJ2-3 | . | TRBV18 | . | CASSPGGTSTDTQYF | TGTGCCAGCTCACCAGGCGGGACTAGCACAGATACGCAGTATTTT
TRBJ2-7 | . | TRBV15 | . | CATSSYSSEDFYEQYF | TGTGCCACCAGCAGTTACTCAAGCGAAGATTTCTACGAGCAGTACTTC
TRBJ2-3 | . | TRBV10-3 | TRBD2 | CAIIPEHTTSGWSGTDTQYF | TGTGCCATCATTCCTGAGCATACGACTAGCGGGTGGTCGGGCACAGATACGCAGTATTTT
TRBJ1-2 | . | TRBV29-1 | TRBD1 | CSVRDRGHGYTF | TGCAGCGTGAGGGACAGGGGACATGGCTACACCTTC
TRBJ2-5 | . | TRBV6-5 | TRBD2 | CASSYSTGGGETQYF | TGTGCCAGCAGTTACTCAACGGGGGGGGGAGAGACCCAGTACTTC
TRBJ1-4 | . | TRBV6-5 | . | CASIKTQQVEKKLFF | TGTGCCAGCATTAAAACCCAGCAGGTCGAAAAAAAACTGTTTTTT
TRBJ2-7 | . | TRBV11-2 | . | CASSLEGRGAYEQYF | TGTGCCAGCAGCTTAGAGGGCAGGGGGGCCTACGAGCAGTACTTC
TRBJ2-7 | . | TRBV5-1 | TRBD1 | CASSLESGTGVYEQYF | TGCGCCAGCAGCTTGGAATCTGGGACAGGGGTCTACGAGCAGTACTTC
TRBJ2-7 | . | TRBV6-5 | TRBD1 | CASRPLGTAYEQYF | TGTGCCAGCAGACCACTCGGGACAGCCTACGAGCAGTACTTC
TRBJ2-2 | . | TRBV9 | . | CASSVVGTNTGELFF | TGTGCCAGCAGCGTAGTCGGGACGAACACCGGGGAGCTGTTTTTT
TRBJ2-7 | . | TRBV4-1 | TRBD2 | CASSQMPGGHEQYF | TGCGCCAGCAGCCAGATGCCGGGGGGACACGAGCAGTACTTC
TRBJ2-3 | . | TRBV28 | . | CASSSLAQYF | TGTGCCAGCAGTTCTCTCGCGCAGTATTTT
TRBJ1-4 | . | TRBV5-1 | TRBD1 | CASSKDRGYNEKLFF | TGCGCCAGCAGCAAAGACAGGGGCTATAATGAAAAACTGTTTTTT
TRBJ1-6 | . | TRBV9 | TRBD1 | CASSVMTGGGSPLHF | TGTGCCAGCAGCGTTATGACAGGGGGCGGTTCACCCCTCCACTTT
TRBJ2-3 | . | TRBV7-6 | . | CASSRVAGTDTQYF | TGTGCCAGCAGCCGCGTAGCGGGCACAGATACGCAGTATTTT